The TCR beta chain described here comes from a study of siplizumab effects on memory and regulatory T cells. The V gene end was trimmed by 5 bases and the J gene end by 5 bases; junction bases not matched to a gene: 3. Germline CDR1 GTSNPN, CDR2 SVGIG (reference sequence). CDR3 length equals 12 residues. Notes on this clone: Its antigen is not identified.

Study-wide results and limits: Controls showed an average of around 28% Treg-derived mappable alloreactive CD4+ clones, while siplizumab showed approximately 69%. There appeared to be greater diversity in naive T cells than in memory cells, and naive T cells seemed major contributors to the alloresponse. Naive versus memory phenotype went unassigned for roughly 80-96% of proliferating CD4+ or CD8+ clones. The drug siplizumab significantly decreased the alloreactive sequences that could be traced to unstimulated CD4+ memory cells.

Generated by immunoSEQ multiplex PCR, the TCRdb table keeps only in-frame clones and is missing some. The top ten clones hold about 1.4% of a sample with more than 90,000 clones, roughly 94% of them seen once. This receptor was identified in a human donor in good health. What was sequenced was non-Treg CD4+ T cells sorted from blood. This chain links TRBV30 with TRBJ1-5; 7 bases match TRBD1. This chain's CDR3 is CAWDREYQPQHF. For the CDR3, the DNA is TGTGCCTGGGACAGGGAATATCAGCCCCAGCATTTT.